The 9 T cell receptor beta chains below all came from one sample that was sequenced in a study of blood T cells in healthy people across ages. A sample-barcoded 5' primer and a J-beta primer mix were used in a second PCR of roughly 7 to 12 cycles. TCRdb called the 5' RACE reads again in MiXCR, with one record for every CDR3 protein. The sample consists of about 1.7 million distinct CDR3 sequences, roughly 30% of them appearing once. The source material was blood. These receptors were obtained from a woman aged 30 to 39 in good health.

A few counts support this clonotype. This chain connects TRBV5-1 to TRBJ1-1, with D hard to call. The CDR3 spans 15 residues. Germline V gives CDR1 SGHRS, CDR2 YFSETQ. With 4 bases removed from V and 1 base from J, the gap between germline ends came to 14 bases. CDR3 in DNA: TGCGCCAGCAGCCCCCACGGGTCTGGGAACACTGAAGCTTTCTTT. Translated: CASSPHGSGNTEAFF.

This chain joins TRBV29-1 and TRBJ2-1; D assignment may be TRBD1 or TRBD2 (5 bases each). CDR1 and CDR2 from the germline V gene are SQVTM and ANQGSEA. The CDR3 spans 12 residues. The V end lost 6 bases, the J end lost 7 bases, and 13 bases lay between the germline ends. CDR3 amino acids: CSVERGKNEQFF. Written as DNA, the CDR3 is TGCAGCGTCGAGAGGGGAAAGAATGAGCAGTTCTTC.

This clonotype was found many times. V usage is TRBV11-2 and J usage is TRBJ2-5; TRBD1 or TRBD2 may be the D gene (6 bases each). CDR1 and CDR2 from the germline V gene are SGHAT and FQNNGV. Trimming took off 5 bases at V and 7 bases at J, with 17 bases between the two ends. The CDR3 is 14 residues long. The CDR3 protein is CASSPTSGAGTQYF. The CDR3 DNA follows: TGTGCCAGCAGCCCCACCTCGGGGGCGGGGACCCAGTACTTC.

The gene calls are TRBV27 and TRBJ2-3; 11 nucleotides line up with TRBD2. From germline, CDR1 is MNHEY and CDR2 SMNVEV (reference sequence). J gave up 3 bases and V 0 bases, and 11 bases lay outside the gene matches. The CDR3 is 19 amino acids. The CDR3 region has the DNA TGTGCCAGCAGTTTATCGACCACTAGCGGGAGAGTCGGGACAGATACGCAGTATTTT. This codes for CASSLSTTSGRVGTDTQYF.

The chain employs TRBV4-1 and TRBJ1-6; D is uncertain. V was shortened by 1 base and J by 11 bases, with 9 bases between the two germline ends. Germline CDR1 is MGHRA and CDR2 is YSYEKL. The CDR3 runs to 13 residues. The CDR3 DNA sequence: TGCGCCAGCAGCCAAGCGGGCCAGGCACCCCTCCACTTT. It is translated as CASSQAGQAPLHF.

The rearrangement joins TRBV4-3 to TRBJ1-2; D is unclear. This CDR3 has 13 amino acids. Germline-derived CDR1 and CDR2 are LGHNA and YSLEER. Trimming stripped 0 bases from V and 10 bases from J, with 12 bases between. The CDR3 loop is CASSQEGIGDYTF. Written as DNA, the CDR3 is TGCGCCAGCAGCCAAGAGGGGATAGGCGACTACACCTTC.

This chain connects TRBV20-1 to TRBJ2-4; D gene uncertain. The J call may be in error: the DNA end matches TRBJ2-5 better. Germline V gene lookup returns CDR1 DFQATT and CDR2 SNEGSKA (reference sequence). CDR3 length: 12 residues. CDR3: CSARDPSETQYF. The CDR3 region has the DNA TGCAGTGCTAGAGATCCATCAGAGACCCAGTACTTC.

The chain carries TRBV24-1 and TRBJ1-1, with D uncertain. V shed 1 base and J shed 5 bases, with 7 bases lying between them. CDR1 KGHDR and CDR2 SFDVKD come from the germline V gene. CDR3 length: 13 residues. The CDR3 DNA is TGTGCCACCAGTGATTTCCCGGGGACTGAAGCTTTCTTT. Its translation: CATSDFPGTEAFF.

This chain links TRBV28 with TRBJ2-7; a weak D match, TRBD2 (6 bases). V was shortened by 7 bases and J by 3 bases, with 19 bases between the two germline ends. This CDR3 is built from 15 residues. From germline, CDR1 is MDHEN and CDR2 SYDVKM. CDR3: CASNSGGNRIYEQYF. The CDR3, as DNA: TGTGCCAGCAACTCAGGAGGGAACCGGATCTACGAGCAGTACTTC.